This T cell receptor (beta chain) was identified during a study of OX40 agonist ivuxolimab in advanced cancers. Overall study: The patients received ivuxolimab by intravenous route every 2 weeks at 0.01 to 10 mg/kg. Checkpoint inhibitors had been given previously to 40% of patients.

Details on this clone: The antigen is undetermined.

Germline V gene sequence: CDR1 SQVTM, CDR2 ANQGSEA. The CDR3 is 12 amino acids. Trimming took 7 bases from V and 2 from J; bases not matched to a gene: 3. Assay: immunoSEQ multiplex PCR; the TCRdb copy retains only in-frame clones and omits some. The sample yields about 38,000 clones, roughly 80% seen once. Study-wide points: The work left the antigen specificity of expanded peripheral T cells undetermined.

This receptor was identified in an adult with an advanced solid tumor such as melanoma, head and neck, liver or kidney cancer. V gene TRBV29-1 combines with J gene TRBJ2-3; TRBD2 aligns across 7 bases. The sample in question was CD4+ or CD8+ T cells sorted from blood, obtained in a trial of the OX40 agonist ivuxolimab. CDR3 residues: CSAGLFTDTQYF. CDR3 nucleotides: TGCAGCGCGGGACTATTCACAGATACGCAGTATTTT.